The 18 T cell receptor beta chains given below trace back to one sample, sequenced in a study of cytomegalovirus exposure and HLA in healthy donors. PCR involved 60 Vbeta and 13 Jbeta primers. Assay: immunoSEQ multiplex PCR; the TCRdb copy retains only in-frame clones and omits some. The table has about 99,000 clones, approximately 79% seen once. Material: PBMCs. These receptors all come from a man between 45 and 60 years old in good health and CMV-seropositive.

CDR3 sequence: CASSIRDRATEAFF. In DNA form, the CDR3 reads TGTGCCAGTAGTATCCGCGACAGGGCCACTGAAGCTTTCTTT. The rearrangement joins TRBV19 to TRBJ1-1, with 7 bases fitting TRBD1. This CDR3 is 14 amino acids long. Germline loops: CDR1 LNHDA, CDR2 SQIVND (reference sequence). V gave up 3 bases and J gave up 4 bases; unmatched junction bases: 5. The full variable domain, its missing parts supplied by reference TRBV19 and TRBJ1-1, is DGGITQSPKYLFRKEGQNVTLSCEQNLNHDAMYWYRQDPGQGLRLIYYSQIVNDFQKGDIAEGYSVSREKKESFPLTVTSAQKNPTAFYLCASSIRDRATEAFFGQGTRLTVV.

This clone has a handful of counts. This chain joins TRBV11-2 and TRBJ1-2, with D possibly TRBD1 on 6 matching bases. Deletions cut 5 bases from V and 0 bases from J, with 25 bases between. There are 19 residues in the CDR3. Per the germline V gene, CDR1 is SGHAT and CDR2 is FQNNGV. As DNA, the CDR3 is TGTGCCAGCAGCCCAGAGAGGGGGATAGCGGGCCTGACTAACTATGGCTACACCTTC. Translation: CASSPERGIAGLTNYGYTF.

The V gene is TRBV29-1, the J gene TRBJ1-2; maybe TRBD1 (5 bases). Germline assignment: CDR1 SQVTM and CDR2 ANQGSEA. V was trimmed by 7 bases and J by 8 bases, leaving 11 bases between them. This CDR3 region has 10 residues. The DNA of the CDR3 is TGCAGCGCCCCGGGGGGGGGCTACACCTTC. Translation gives CSAPGGGYTF.

This clone appeared once. The V and J genes are TRBV2 and TRBJ2-5; the match to TRBD1 covers 8 bases. Germline V gene lookup returns CDR1 SNHLY and CDR2 FYNNEI. V dropped 4 bases and J dropped 5; count of bases not matched to a gene: 9. The CDR3 extends over 15 amino acids. The chain's CDR3 is CASSVGTGSGETQYF. The CDR3 region has the DNA TGTGCCAGCAGTGTCGGGACAGGATCGGGGGAGACCCAGTACTTC.

The genes are TRBV5-1 and TRBJ2-5, with 8 bases matching TRBD2. Germline V gene data show CDR1 as SGHRS and CDR2 as YFSETQ. V trimming: 0 bases; J trimming: 5 bases; junction bases outside the gene matches: 6. This CDR3 comprises 15 residues. CDR3 protein: CASSLEAGVEETQYF. The CDR3 DNA sequence: TGCGCCAGCAGCTTGGAAGCGGGAGTTGAGGAGACCCAGTACTTC.

The chain recombines TRBV29-1 with TRBJ2-1, with 15 bases lining up with TRBD2. CDR3 length equals 15 residues. The germline V gene has CDR1 SQVTM and CDR2 ANQGSEA. V lost 5 bases to trimming and J lost 7 bases; unmatched junction nucleotides: 6. The CDR3 sequence: CSVHPGLAGGNEQFF. For the CDR3, the DNA is TGCAGCGTTCACCCGGGACTAGCGGGAGGAAATGAGCAGTTCTTC.

This chain links TRBV7-8 with TRBJ2-1, with 9 bases fitting TRBD1. The CDR3 runs to 14 residues. V lost 8 bases, J lost 7 bases, and 9 bases stayed unmatched. Germline-derived CDR1 and CDR2 are SGHVS and FQNEAQ. CDR3 in amino acids: CASGFRDRDNEQFF. CDR3 in DNA: TGTGCCAGCGGTTTCCGGGACAGGGATAATGAGCAGTTCTTC.

The chain recombines TRBV11-2 with TRBJ1-1; maybe TRBD1 (5 bases). The CDR3 covers 13 residues. The V end was cut by 6 bases, the J end by 0 bases, with 8 bases between. CDR1 SGHAT and CDR2 FQNNGV come from the germline V gene. In DNA, the CDR3 is TGTGCCAGCAGTCGGGGGGTGAACACTGAAGCTTTCTTT. As protein: CASSRGVNTEAFF.

The CDR3 nucleotides are TGTGCCAGTACGAGACAGGGGGACACCGGGGAGCTGTTTTTT. This codes for CASTRQGDTGELFF. The chain combines TRBV19 with TRBJ2-2; 9 bases are shared with TRBD1. Germline-derived CDR1 and CDR2 are LNHDA and SQIVND (reference sequence). The V and J ends lost 7 bases and 3 bases, in that order; junction bases with no gene match: 3. The CDR3 has 14 residues.

The V call is TRBV4-1, the J call TRBJ2-1; tentative D call: TRBD2 (6 bases). V lost 1 base and J lost 3, with 16 bases in between. Germline CDR1 MGHRA, CDR2 YSYEKL. The CDR3 totals 17 residues. The CDR3 reads CASSQAPAGQHYNEQFF. CDR3 coding DNA: TGCGCCAGCAGCCAAGCCCCAGCGGGCCAGCACTACAATGAGCAGTTCTTC.

The chain joins TRBV7-2 to TRBJ2-3; 12 bases map to TRBD2. The CDR3 sequence is 17 residues long. The germline V gene encodes CDR1 SGHTA and CDR2 FQGNSA. With V trimmed by 6 bases and J by 0 bases, 7 bases remained unmatched. The CDR3 protein is CASREIGTSGSTDTQYF. CDR3 coding DNA: TGTGCCAGCAGGGAGATCGGGACTAGCGGGAGCACAGATACGCAGTATTTT.

The chain is built from TRBV9 and TRBJ2-2; the D gene is possibly TRBD1 (6 bases). There are 15 residues in the CDR3. With 4 bases removed from V and 4 bases from J, the gap between germline ends came to 14 bases. Per germline, CDR1 SGDLS and CDR2 YYNGEE. The CDR3 spells CASSQTGQTTGELFF. CDR3 in DNA: TGTGCCAGCAGCCAAACAGGGCAGACCACCGGGGAGCTGTTTTTT.

The CDR3 nucleotides read TGTGCCAGCAGCAAAGAAACAGGGGGCCCTGGAGAAACGGGAGGGCCTAGGAACATTCAGTACTTC. It encodes CASSKETGGPGETGGPRNIQYF. The V gene is TRBV21-1, the J gene TRBJ2-4; the table's D call, TRBD1, was not checked against the DNA. TRBV21-1 is a recognized pseudogene. This CDR3 has 22 residues.

The chain has TRBV5-8 and TRBJ2-7; 10 nucleotides line up with TRBD2. Germline values: CDR1 SGHTS, CDR2 YDEGEE. The length of the CDR3 is 15 residues. The V gene end was trimmed by 0 bases and the J gene end by 3 bases; junction bases not matched to a gene: 3. The chain's CDR3 is CASSLAGTSDYEQYF. Here the CDR3 DNA reads TGTGCCAGCAGCTTGGCCGGGACTAGCGACTACGAGCAGTACTTC.

CDR3 DNA sequence: TGTGCCTGGAGTGGAGTAGCGAGCTCCTACAATGAGCAGTTCTTC. Its translation is CAWSGVASSYNEQFF. The V gene is TRBV30, the J gene TRBJ2-1; TRBD2 might be the D (5 bases). The CDR3 runs 15 residues. Looked up from germline, CDR1 is GTSNPN and CDR2 is SVGIG (reference sequence). The V end was cut by 1 base, the J end by 0 bases, with 10 bases between.

The chain employs TRBV5-1 and TRBJ1-5; TRBD1 aligns across 8 bases. Unmatched junction bases numbered 5, after V lost 4 bases and J lost 5 bases. The CDR3 totals 14 residues. Per germline, CDR1 SGHRS and CDR2 YFSETQ. Here the CDR3 DNA reads TGCGCCAGCAGCCACGGACAGGGCGATCAGCCCCAGCATTTT. Translation: CASSHGQGDQPQHF.

V is TRBV7-3 and J is TRBJ2-5, with a tentative D call TRBD1 (5 bases). Germline V gene data show CDR1 as SGHTA and CDR2 as FQGTGA. Trimming shortened V by 1 base and J by 14 bases, and 17 bases separated the two germline ends. This CDR3 comprises 13 residues. CDR3: CASSLKDTVYRYF. CDR3 nucleotides: TGTGCCAGCAGCTTAAAGGACACCGTCTACCGTTACTTC.

The chain joins TRBV7-6 to TRBJ2-1; 14 nucleotides line up with TRBD2. CDR1 is SGHVS and CDR2 is FNYEAQ in the germline V gene. Trimming at V came to 5 bases and at J to 4 bases, leaving 16 bases not matched to a gene. This CDR3 is built from 20 residues. CDR3 in amino acids: CASSPMGLAGERRGYNEQFF. In DNA form, the CDR3 reads TGTGCCAGCAGCCCGATGGGACTAGCGGGAGAGAGGAGGGGTTACAATGAGCAGTTCTTC. The full variable domain, its missing parts supplied by reference TRBV7-6 and TRBJ2-1, is GAGVSQSPRYKVTKRGQDVALRCDPISGHVSLYWYRQALGQGPEFLTYFNYEAQQDKSGLPNDRFSAERPEGSISTLTIQRTEQRDSAMYRCASSPMGLAGERRGYNEQFFGPGTRLTVL.